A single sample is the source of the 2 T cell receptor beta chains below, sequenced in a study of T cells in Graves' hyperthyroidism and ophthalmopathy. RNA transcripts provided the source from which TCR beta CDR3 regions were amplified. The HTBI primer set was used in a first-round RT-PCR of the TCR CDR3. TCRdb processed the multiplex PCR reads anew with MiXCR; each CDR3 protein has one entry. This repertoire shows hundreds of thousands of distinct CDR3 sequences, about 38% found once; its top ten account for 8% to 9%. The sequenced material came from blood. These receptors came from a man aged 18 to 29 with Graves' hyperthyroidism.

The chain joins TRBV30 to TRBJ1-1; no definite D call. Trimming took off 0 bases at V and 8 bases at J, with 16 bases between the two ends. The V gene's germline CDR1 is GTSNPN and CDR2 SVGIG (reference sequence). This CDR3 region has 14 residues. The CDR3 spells CAWSVGGIALEAFF. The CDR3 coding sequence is TGTGCCTGGAGTGTAGGAGGGATCGCGTTAGAAGCTTTCTTT.

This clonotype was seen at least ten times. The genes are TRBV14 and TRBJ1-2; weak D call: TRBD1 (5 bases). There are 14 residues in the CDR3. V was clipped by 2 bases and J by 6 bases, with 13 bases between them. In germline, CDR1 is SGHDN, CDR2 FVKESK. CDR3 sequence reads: CASSQRDEGNGYTF. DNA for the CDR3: TGTGCCAGCAGCCAACGGGACGAGGGGAATGGCTACACCTTC.